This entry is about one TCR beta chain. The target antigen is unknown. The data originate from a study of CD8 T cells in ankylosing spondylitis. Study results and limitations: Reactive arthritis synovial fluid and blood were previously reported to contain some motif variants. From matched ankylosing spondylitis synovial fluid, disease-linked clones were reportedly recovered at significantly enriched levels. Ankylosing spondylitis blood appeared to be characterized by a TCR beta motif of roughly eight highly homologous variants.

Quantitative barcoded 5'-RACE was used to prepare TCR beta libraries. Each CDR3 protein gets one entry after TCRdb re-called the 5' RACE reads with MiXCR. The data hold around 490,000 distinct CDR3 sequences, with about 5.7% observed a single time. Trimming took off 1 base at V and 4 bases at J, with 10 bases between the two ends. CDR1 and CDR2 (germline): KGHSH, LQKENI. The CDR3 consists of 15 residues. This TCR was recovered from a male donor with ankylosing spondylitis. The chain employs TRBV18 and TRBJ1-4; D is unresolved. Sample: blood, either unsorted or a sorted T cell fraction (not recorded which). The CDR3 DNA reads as TGTGCCAGCTCACCACGGGCAGATAATAATGAAAAACTGTTTTTT. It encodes CASSPRADNNEKLFF.